Listed below are T cell receptor beta chains from one sample, sequenced in a study of shared clonotypes between healthy human individuals. Clones were read by immunoSEQ multiplex PCR, and TCRdb kept only the in-frame ones, dropping some. The sample lists about 2.3 million clones, 80% to 95% occurring once. The specimen was naive CD4+ T cells from PBMCs. These receptors came from a young man in good health. Some clones in this sample may be carry-over from other donors' samples. The CDR3 runs from the conserved cysteine through the conserved F or W. Fields, in order: clone size, D gene, J gene, V gene, CDR3 protein, CDR3 DNA. D genes are given only for firm matches. Size values are once, few and many counts, or a class for expanded clones, and some rows have none.

>.|TRBD1|TRBJ2-5|TRBV4-3
CASSQGDRGRETQYF
TGCGCCAGCAGCCAAGGAGACAGGGGAAGAGAGACCCAGTACTTC
>.|.|TRBJ2-5|TRBV5-1
CASSFSGLAGETQYF
TGCGCCAGCAGCTTCTCGGGGTTGGCAGGGGAGACCCAGTACTTC
>.|TRBD1|TRBJ1-2|TRBV28
CASSLWGQGAYYGYTF
TGTGCCAGCAGTTTATGGGGACAGGGGGCATACTATGGCTACACCTTC
>.|TRBD2|TRBJ2-5|TRBV5-1
CASSLGTSGSQQTQYF
TGCGCCAGCAGCTTGGGGACTAGCGGGAGCCAACAGACCCAGTACTTC
>.|.|TRBJ2-1|TRBV6-5
CASSYRAGEQFF
TGTGCCAGCAGTTACCGGGCTGGTGAGCAGTTCTTC
>few|.|TRBJ1-3|TRBV30
CAWSVPPGNTIYF
TGTGCCTGGAGTGTCCCGCCTGGAAACACCATATATTTT
>.|TRBD1|TRBJ1-5|TRBV5-1
CASSLGDRGREPQHF
TGCGCCAGCAGCTTGGGTGACAGGGGGCGGGAGCCCCAGCATTTT
>.|.|TRBJ1-5|TRBV6-5
CASSRDGNQPQHF
TGTGCCAGCAGTCGGGACGGGAATCAGCCCCAGCATTTT
>.|.|TRBJ1-2|TRBV5-1
CASSLFSSEPLGYTF
TGCGCCAGCAGCTTGTTCTCATCAGAGCCCCTCGGCTACACCTTC
>.|TRBD1|TRBJ2-7|TRBV19
CASSIRTGSDEQYF
TGTGCCAGTAGTATCCGGACAGGGTCTGACGAGCAGTACTTC
>.|.|TRBJ1-3|TRBV4-2
CASSQDPNIGNTIYF
TGTGCCAGCAGCCAAGACCCCAATATCGGAAACACCATATATTTT
>.|.|TRBJ2-7|TRBV28
CASSFVQHQYF
TGTGCCAGCAGTTTTGTACAACACCAGTACTTC
>.|.|TRBJ2-2|TRBV5-4
CASSLSPGPTNTGELFF
TGTGCCAGCAGCCTAAGTCCGGGGCCGACGAACACCGGGGAGCTGTTTTTT
>once|.|TRBJ1-4|TRBV25-1
CASSDSATNEKLFF
TGTGCCAGCAGTGACAGTGCAACTAATGAAAAACTGTTTTTT
>.|TRBD2|TRBJ2-5|TRBV7-6
CASSLDGGGLGETQYF
TGTGCCAGCAGCTTAGATGGGGGAGGGCTCGGGGAGACCCAGTACTTC
>.|TRBD2|TRBJ2-7|TRBV27
CASSFTSGTTYEQYF
TGTGCCAGCAGTTTCACTAGCGGGACGACCTACGAGCAGTACTTC
>.|TRBD1|TRBJ1-2|TRBV28
CASSLTGDGGYTF
TGTGCCAGCAGTTTGACAGGGGACGGTGGCTACACCTTC
>.|.|TRBJ2-3|TRBV27
CASRTGSTDTQYF
TGTGCCAGCAGGACAGGTAGCACAGATACGCAGTATTTT
>.|TRBD2|TRBJ2-1|TRBV28
CASIAGGPSDEQFF
TGTGCCAGCATTGCGGGAGGGCCATCCGATGAGCAGTTCTTC
>.|.|TRBJ2-3|TRBV28
CASSLMAVDTQYF
TGTGCCAGCAGTTTGATGGCAGTCGATACGCAGTATTTT
>.|TRBD2|TRBJ2-5|TRBV5-1
CASSSYHLAGAETQYF
TGCGCCAGCAGCTCCTACCACTTAGCGGGAGCAGAGACCCAGTACTTC
>.|TRBD1|TRBJ2-4|TRBV18
CASSPINRDRAYF
TGTGCCAGCTCACCAATAAACCGGGACAGGGCGTACTTC
>.|.|TRBJ1-2|TRBV7-2
CASSPRLVAYGYTF
TGTGCCAGCAGCCCCCGGTTGGTAGCCTATGGCTACACCTTC
>.|.|TRBJ2-3|TRBV7-9
CASSLDIPRTDTQYF
TGTGCCAGCAGCTTAGACATCCCGAGGACAGATACGCAGTATTTT
>.|.|TRBJ2-3|TRBV7-9
CASSPDGLGTDTQYF
TGTGCCAGCAGCCCGGACGGGCTCGGGACAGATACGCAGTATTTT
>.|.|TRBJ2-7|TRBV5-1
CASSLEPGSSYEQYF
TGCGCCAGCAGCTTGGAGCCAGGGTCCTCCTACGAGCAGTACTTC
>.|.|TRBJ2-2|TRBV18
CASSPSQNTGELFF
TGTGCCAGCTCACCATCACAGAACACCGGGGAGCTGTTTTTT
>.|TRBD2|TRBJ2-7|TRBV6-6
CASRSSGSTYEQYF
TGTGCCAGCAGATCTAGCGGGTCCACCTACGAGCAGTACTTC
>few|.|TRBJ1-5|TRBV5-1
CASSFGGNQPQHF
TGCGCCAGCAGCTTTGGGGGCAATCAGCCCCAGCATTTT
>.|.|TRBJ1-2|TRBV11-2
CASSSDGNYGYTF
TGTGCCAGCAGCTCGGACGGAAACTATGGCTACACCTTC
>once|TRBD1|TRBJ1-2|TRBV7-6
CASTPDREAYGYTF
TGTGCCAGCACCCCAGACAGGGAAGCCTATGGCTACACCTTC
>.|.|TRBJ2-3|TRBV7-3
CASSFTGAMTDTQYF
TGTGCCAGCAGCTTTACCGGGGCCATGACAGATACGCAGTATTTT
>once|.|TRBJ2-1|TRBV18
CASSPGGVGWDEQFF
TGTGCCAGCTCACCCGGGGGAGTAGGTTGGGATGAGCAGTTCTTC
>.|.|TRBJ1-2|TRBV11-2
CASSLGWEGRGGYTF
TGTGCCAGCAGCTTAGGGTGGGAAGGGCGAGGTGGCTACACCTTC
>.|.|TRBJ2-7|TRBV4-3
CASSQGGGWIYEQYF
TGCGCCAGCAGCCAAGGGGGCGGGTGGATCTACGAGCAGTACTTC
>.|.|TRBJ2-3|TRBV6-5
CASSYSRGGADTQYF
TGTGCCAGCAGTTACTCGAGGGGAGGAGCAGATACGCAGTATTTT
>.|.|TRBJ2-5|TRBV6-7
CASSCEDKGTRETQYF
TGTGCCAGCAGTTGCGAGGACAAAGGGACGCGGGAGACCCAGTACTTC
>.|TRBD1|TRBJ1-4|TRBV30
CAWSSGRTGDGKLFF
TGTGCCTGGAGTTCCGGGCGGACAGGGGATGGGAAACTGTTTTTT
>.|.|TRBJ1-3|TRBV4-1
CASSQGEGINTIYF
TGCGCCAGCAGCCAAGGGGAAGGGATAAACACCATATATTTT